This T cell receptor (beta chain) was sequenced during a study of T cells in Graves' hyperthyroidism and ophthalmopathy. About the research overall: Sampling of peripheral blood happened at initial diagnosis, prior to any treatment. Study-wide results and limits: Ophthalmopathy was predicted by the model a median of around 5.9 months ahead of onset. Most expanded thyroid clonotypes above 0.001 also appeared in blood.

This clonotype was recorded many times. Its target is unknown. CDR1 is SGHVS and CDR2 is FNYEAQ in the germline V gene. The ends were cut back, 5 bases at V and 15 bases at J, with 38 bases in the middle. The CDR3 consists of 19 residues. Amplification of TCR beta CDR3 regions used RNA as the template. In the first-round RT-PCR of the TCR CDR3, the HTBI primer set was used. TCRdb re-called the multiplex PCR reads through MiXCR, storing one row per CDR3 protein. Seen here are fewer than 650,000 distinct CDR3 sequences, approximately 14% observed once, and the top ten hold roughly 7%. The rearrangement links TRBV7-6 to TRBJ1-3; D remains unclear. The sample comprised blood. The source of this sequence is a woman in her late teens or twenties with Graves' ophthalmopathy. This chain's CDR3 is CASSPSVRVRHLAGGPGYF. CDR3 nucleotide sequence: TGTGCCAGCAGCCCCTCCGTGAGGGTTCGACATCTAGCGGGAGGGCCCGGATATTTT.